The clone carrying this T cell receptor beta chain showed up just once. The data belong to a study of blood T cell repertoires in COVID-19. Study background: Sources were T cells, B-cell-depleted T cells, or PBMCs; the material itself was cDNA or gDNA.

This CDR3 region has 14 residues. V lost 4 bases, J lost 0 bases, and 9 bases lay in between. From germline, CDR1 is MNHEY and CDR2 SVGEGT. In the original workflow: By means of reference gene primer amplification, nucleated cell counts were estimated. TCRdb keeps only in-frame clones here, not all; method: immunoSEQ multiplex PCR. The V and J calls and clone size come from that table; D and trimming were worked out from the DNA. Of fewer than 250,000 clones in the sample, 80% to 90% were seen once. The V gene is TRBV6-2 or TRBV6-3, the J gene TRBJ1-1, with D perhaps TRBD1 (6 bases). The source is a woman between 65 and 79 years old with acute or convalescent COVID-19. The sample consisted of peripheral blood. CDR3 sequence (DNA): TGTGCCAGCAGTTTGAACAGGGTGAACACTGAAGCTTTCTTT. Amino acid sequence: CASSLNRVNTEAFF.